This T cell receptor beta chain came from a study of cytomegalovirus exposure and HLA in healthy donors (dated by TCRdb to about 2017). With regard to the full study: An earlier analysis of about 560 of the donors reported 276 Gb of sequence data and 95 million to 130 million unique TCR beta sequences obtained from roughly 180 million T cells. Approximately 300 gigabases of sequencing data and around 90 million unique TCR sequences made up an early release that covered approximately 650 HLA-typed donors. Of the 300 to 450 genotyped donors, approximately 83% fell in the genetic ancestry cluster associated with self-reported Caucasian donors. The study aimed to test whether signatures of past pathogen exposure could be identified by cataloging public T cell receptors. The study used immunosequencing to profile the T cell repertoires of approximately 650 subjects and linked those repertoires to cytomegalovirus serostatus. Besides the first cohort of about 730 subjects, a separate validation cohort made up of some 110 different subjects was used. To predict cytomegalovirus infection status, the study combined high-throughput TCR immunosequencing, statistical association of individual TCRs with disease status, and machine learning. A later analysis re-analyzed previously published TCR beta repertoires from approximately 700 donors and added high-resolution HLA genotyping to study TCR occurrence patterns. The later analysis used no new phenotypic data to find candidate immune exposures, relying instead on TCR beta sequences and their occurrence across donors. An earlier analysis of around 580 of the donors used high-throughput TCR beta sequencing to judge whether each TCR beta V gene segment behaved as functional or pseudogenic. Alongside the repertoire data, information on donor age, sex, ethnicity and CMV serostatus was compiled. Genome-wide SNP genotypes for about 60% of the 666 donors were used in a later genetic analysis, which treated that subset as a discovery cohort. All discovery cohort repertoires had been generated on a single sequencing platform. Both class I and class II loci were covered by HLA typing, at four-digit resolution. The number of typed donors differed by locus: about 620-630 for A, B, C, DRB1 and DQB1; about 520 for DQA1; 600 to 610 for DPA1; and 400 to 480 for DPB1. Five DR-DQ haplotypes were handled as single units for association and clustering because linkage in the cohort was strong. On average, around 230,000 unique TCR beta nucleotide sequences were sequenced per donor among a few hundred genotyped donors of the cohort, with around 19% of those sequences being non-productive. The study at large found these results: Because counts were too low, around 17 rarely observed V segments, including chromosome 9 orphons, were left out of the earlier analysis of several hundred of the donors. The 87-base-pair reads could not distinguish some IMGT-functional V segments, including TRBV6-2 and TRBV6-3, so those segments were excluded. In a later analysis, the rate of TCR association differed among HLA loci, with DRB1 alleles having the most associated TCRs and HLA-C alleles having the fewest. According to the authors, the approach could potentially be generalized to other disease states and immunological phenotypes. Assigning TCR associations to individual alleles was difficult when HLA alleles, especially DR and DQ, strongly co-occurred. In a later analysis, HLA-associated TCR beta chains were found to be more clonally expanded and to have lower generation probabilities than equally common non-associated chains. The cohort was sequenced for TCR beta chains only, and without alpha or paired-chain data the features that could be detected were limited. Across donors, most TCR sequences were observed very rarely, whereas some public TCRs were present in many individuals. Several of the top co-occurrence clusters appeared to be linked to parvovirus B19, influenza, CMV and Epstein-Barr virus, according to a later analysis. Because HLA typing was missing for some donors at each locus, association tests included only the typed subset. Broadly in line with IMGT annotations, most TCR beta V segments showed up in productive rearrangements about 87% or about 30% of the time in an earlier analysis of some 590 of the donors. In vitro tests confirmed that a few of the cytomegalovirus-associated TCR beta chains recognize cytomegalovirus antigens. At a false discovery rate of 0.05, a later analysis linked fewer than 20,000 TCR beta sequences to specific HLA alleles. Immune exposure information for the cohort was limited to CMV serostatus. A cluster of highly shared sequence variants was judged likely to be a technical artifact of the sequencing pipeline. Roughly uniform sequencing depth across donors was assumed in presence/absence analyses, although this assumption may not hold. Linkage disequilibrium might explain the correlated functional status among segregating V segments, but an unknown experimental factor could not be ruled out. In a later genetic analysis, a missense DCLRE1C variant was associated with V-gene and J-gene trimming of TCR beta chains, and the association was replicated in an independent cohort. In the study, 150 to 200 TCR beta chains were listed as associated with cytomegalovirus. In a later genetic analysis, fewer N-insertions in productive TCRs were reported among donors in an Asian-associated ancestry cluster than the 666-donor mean. According to a later analysis, most CMV-associated TCR beta chains appeared to be HLA-restricted, and the HLA associations seemed to be driven largely by CMV exposure. A further reported finding was that TCR beta sequences accurately predicted the HLA-A and HLA-B alleles for most subjects in the first cohort. The classifier was reported to diagnose cytomegalovirus status with high specificity and sensitivity in both the original and validation cohorts.

From cysteine to phenylalanine, the CDR3 is 17 amino acids long. The retained sequence is limited to the CDR3, 51 bases, with the frame set at the first base. Reading the germline V gene gives CDR1 SGHTS and CDR2 YDEGEE. The junction shows trimming of 4 bases on V and 5 bases on J, and the gene matches do not reach 15 bases of it. The cohort was made up of approximately 670 healthy bone marrow donors. All cohort members were sampled while nominally healthy, although unrecorded immune exposures were likely present. The donor was CMV seronegative and belonged to the group of approximately 320 seronegative cohort members. A peripheral blood sample was collected from each donor, and TCR beta sequencing was performed on peripheral blood mononuclear cells. The Qiagen DNeasy Blood Extraction Kit was used to extract genomic DNA from the blood cell samples. The library was produced with the immunoSEQ multiplex PCR assay. For the multiplex PCR, a mixture combining 60 forward primers for TCR Vbeta segments and 13 reverse primers for TCR Jbeta segments was used. A multiplex PCR assay on genomic DNA amplified the CDR3 region of rearranged TCR beta genes. The amplified TCR beta libraries were sequenced on the Illumina HiSeq System as 87-base-pair reads. For the original study's pipeline: Across the roughly 670 repertoires, a later analysis counted 80 million or so unique TCR beta chains, around 11 million of which were shared by at least two donors. To remove PCR and sequencing errors, raw reads were error-corrected and collapsed into unique sequences using a nearest-neighbor algorithm that merged closely related sequences. Alignment of CDR3 sequences to IMGT reference sequences was used to assign V, D and J gene segments. Each retained sequence needed at least a six-nucleotide match to both a V gene segment and a J gene segment. Rearrangements were called productive when the CDR3 lacked stop codons and stayed in frame with V and J; all others were non-productive. CDR3 was defined according to IMGT convention as the region running from the second conserved V-encoded cysteine to the conserved J-encoded phenylalanine. The earlier analysis of approximately 590 of the donors excluded any sequence lacking an unambiguous match to a single V gene segment. An earlier analysis of some 500 of the donors classified V segments as functional when productive rearrangements were above 56.7% and as segregating when the standard deviation between donors was above 5%. A statistical classification framework was built for diagnosing cytomegalovirus status from the catalog of TCR beta chain sequences. V and J gene assignment, in a later analysis, came from comparing TCR nucleotide sequences with IMGT/GENE-DB human TR gene sequences. Using the TCRdist pipeline, a later analysis assigned CDR3 sequences along with most-parsimonious VDJ recombination scenarios. In a later analysis, every TCR beta chain was defined by the combination of its CDR3 amino acid sequence and its V-gene family, and reads without a unique V-gene family were dropped. As a way to deal with suspected cross-contamination and a sequencing artifact, a later analysis dropped nearly 600 nucleotide sequences that were highly shared and had low generation probability. In a later analysis, a clonal expansion index for each public chain was calculated from normalized within-repertoire ranks of inferred template counts. In a later analysis, generation probabilities were computed with a VDJ recombination model fitted to out-of-frame rearrangements, and the resulting probabilities were checked against IGoR. In a later analysis, TCR-TCR, TCR-HLA and TCR-CMV co-occurrence was scored with hypergeometric tests, and a repertoire-size bias correction was applied to TCR pairs. False discovery rates were estimated in a later analysis by permuting HLA or CMV assignments 20 times. In a later analysis, co-occurring TCRs were grouped using DBSCAN, and TCRdist sequence similarity was added for clustering within HLA-allele-positive subsets. Co-occurrence clustering excluded repertoires with fewer than 30,000 or more than 120,000 public chains, plus five with anomalous nucleotide sharing. In TCRdb, the immuneACCESS table is reduced to in-frame sequences with V and J assigned. These tables do not hold every clone; where another copy was compared, an unresolved V gene accounts for under half, and the others remain unexplained. V and J calls and clone size are those listed in that table; D and trimming were worked out from the DNA. For this sample the table gives roughly 200,000 clones, of which 75% to 90% were detected only once. The ten largest clones represent 1% to 1.5% of the sample.

Comments on this clone: The clone's antigen remains unknown. Base-call qualities are not available, and no considerably larger clone is one nucleotide away.

Recombination joined TRBV5-8 with TRBJ2-1; 7 bases in the middle match TRBD2. Input material: PBMCs. The receptor was derived from a man in his thirties or forties in good health and CMV-seronegative. The DNA reads TGTGCCAGCAGCCGGCAAACTACCGGGACTAACAACAATGAGCAGTTCTTC. Translated, it gives CASSRQTTGTNNNEQFF.